This T cell receptor beta chain was recovered during a study of cytomegalovirus exposure and HLA in healthy donors. The length of the CDR3 is 12 residues. V lost 3 bases and J 3 bases, leaving 5 bases between the germline ends. Germline CDR1 reads SGHTA; CDR2 reads FQGNSA. PCR was performed using 60 Vbeta and 13 Jbeta primers. The protocol was immunoSEQ multiplex PCR, while the TCRdb copy is restricted to in-frame clones and leaves out a portion. The sample includes some 52,000 clones, more than 65% of them seen just once. The chain links TRBV7-2 to TRBJ1-2; no clear D. Sample: PBMCs. This receptor was identified in a woman aged 45-65 years in good health and CMV-seronegative. CDR3 nucleotide sequence: TGTGCCAGCAGCTTTGGAGACTATGGCTACACCTTC. It translates to CASSFGDYGYTF.